This T cell receptor beta chain was observed in a study of Ad26.COV2.S vaccination and SARS-CoV-2 variants. Turning to the study itself: Ad26.COV2.S, an intramuscular injection, was given once or twice 56 days apart.

Sequencing was performed with immunoSEQ multiplex PCR; in TCRdb, only in-frame clones are kept and a portion is missing. Counted here are about 420,000 clones, 70% to 90% occurring once; the ten biggest clones make up 3.5% to 4%. This sample's treatment: about 20 received Ad26.COV2.S at low or high dose, single or two shots; roughly five received placebo; per-sample allocation not given. The study sampled participants on day 63 after the first vaccine or placebo injection. Overall study results and limits: Similar non-spike TCR breadth was observed in recipients of vaccine and of placebo.

Trimming took off 3 bases at V and 0 bases at J, with 12 bases between the two ends. The germline CDR1 and CDR2 sequences are SNHLY and FYNNEI. The CDR3 covers 15 residues. Notes on this clone: Its antigen is unidentified. The sample carries other DNA sequences with the same CDR3.

The TCR originated in a person aged 18-60 years who received the Ad26.COV2.S COVID-19 vaccine or a placebo. V gene TRBV2 combines with J gene TRBJ2-7; D uncertain. The starting material was peripheral blood, obtained in a trial of Ad26.COV2.S vaccine versus placebo. The CDR3 sequence: CASSDSALHSYEQYF. DNA for the CDR3: TGTGCCAGCAGTGATTCGGCACTTCACTCCTACGAGCAGTACTTC.